This T cell receptor beta chain was recorded in a study of blood T cells in healthy people across ages. The CDR3 is 17 residues long. With 1 base clipped from V and 7 bases from J, the junction kept 9 bases outside the gene matches. In germline, CDR1 is MNHEY, CDR2 SMNVEV (reference sequence). To note about this clonotype: The antigen is unknown.

Sample-barcoded 5' priming and a J-beta primer mix drove a second PCR of roughly 6 to 12 cycles. No fewer than 2.5 million CDR3-containing paired-end reads came from each sample. One entry per CDR3 protein results from TCRdb running MiXCR on the 5' RACE reads. The profile covers over a million distinct CDR3 sequences, with roughly two fifths appearing a single time and over 3.5% taken by the ten largest. Every donor contributed 7.5 to 10 milliliters of peripheral blood by blood draw. Study-wide results and limits: Unsorted PBMCs prevented conclusive naive versus antigen-experienced comparison.

This sequence joins TRBV27 and TRBJ2-2; 10 bases are a match to TRBD2. The TCR was taken from a woman aged 18-30 years in good health. Sequenced: blood. The CDR3 nucleotides read TGTGCCAGCAGTTTATTACTAGCGGGGTTCTTTAACGGGGAGCTGTTTTTT. This translates into CASSLLLAGFFNGELFF.